This T cell receptor beta chain was identified during a study of memory CD4+ T cells and cytomegalovirus serostatus. Single viable CD3+CD4+CD8-CD45RO+ cells were sorted as the memory CD4+ T cells. Serostatus was set by detecting CMV pp150, pp28, p38, p52 IgG. Libraries were prepared by immunoSEQ multiplex PCR; TCRdb keeps only in-frame clonotypes and omits some of them. The table shows 80,000 to 100,000 clones, with roughly 80% occurring only once. Concerning this clone itself: What it binds is unknown.

Study-wide points: Of 150 to 200 reported CMV TCRbeta sequences, 60 to 85 were found in memory CD4+ repertoires.

Germline V gene lookup returns CDR1 ENHRY and CDR2 SYGVKD. Trimming shortened V by 4 bases and J by 4 bases, and 13 bases separated the two germline ends. The CDR3 contains 14 residues. The gene calls are TRBV10-3 and TRBJ1-2; D remains unclear. The sample taken for sequencing was memory CD4+ T cells from blood. This receptor was taken from an adult in good health and CMV-seropositive. As DNA, the CDR3 is TGTGCCATCAGTGGGAGGAACCCCCCCTATGGCTACACCTTC. This codes for CAISGRNPPYGYTF.